The subject of this entry is one T cell receptor (beta chain). Its target is unknown. The data were taken from a study of vaccination and CD4 T cells after COVID-19. As for the study in general: Overlapping spike peptides from SARS-CoV-2, HCoV-NL63, HCoV-OC43 and HCoV-229E served to stimulate the cells. Control cultures were supplied with a CEFX pool, an HIV-1 Nef pool, or no peptide at all. General study results and limits: The researchers studied relatively few convalescent patients and omitted early post-infection timepoints. Median reactive clonotypes, those recognizing SARS-CoV-2, rose from around 20 to 38, not significantly.

Oncomine TCR Beta short-read sequencing was applied to DNA from cultured CD4+ T cells. In TCRdb, the PCR reads were re-called with MiXCR into one record per CDR3 protein. The top ten clones hold around 40% of a sample with around 6,100 distinct CDR3 sequences, 40% to 45% of them seen once. Treatment indicated: roughly 10-day PBMC culture with coronavirus spike peptide pools or control peptides (ViraFEST assay). Investigators obtained the unexposed donor's CD4+ T cells before the COVID-19 pandemic (2011-2018). From germline, CDR1 is MNHEY and CDR2 SMNVEV (reference sequence). CDR3 length equals 11 residues. V lost 5 bases and J 4 bases, leaving 6 bases between the germline ends.

The chain recombines TRBV27 with TRBJ2-7, with no clear D. The source of this sequence is a human donor in good health. What was sequenced was CD4+ T cells from blood, cultured in vitro. The CDR3 nucleotides read TGTGCCAGCAGTCTCGGGTACGAGCAGTACTTC. This sequence encodes CASSLGYEQYF.